A single sample gave rise to the 13 T cell receptor beta chains below, sequenced in a study of post-analysis software for immune sequencing data. Study-level findings and limits: Roughly 5 TRBV segments (TRBV5-6, TRBV5-1 and TRBV20-1 among them) occurred more frequently in patients than in controls.

cDNA libraries for TCR beta contained unique molecular identifiers. TCRdb processed the PCR reads anew with MiXCR; each CDR3 protein has one entry. The sample records roughly 800,000 distinct CDR3 sequences, around 46% being singletons. Their cognate antigens are unknown. Material: blood. The origin of the receptors is a girl aged 5-17 years with multiple sclerosis.

The chain links TRBV27 to TRBJ2-7; D is perhaps TRBD1 (5 bases). The CDR3 is 14 residues long. V was cut by 3 bases and J by 2 bases, with 11 bases left in between. Looked up from germline, CDR1 is MNHEY and CDR2 is SMNVEV (reference sequence). CDR3 nucleotide sequence: TGTGCCAGCAGTTTTAAGGGGCCTACCTACGAGCAGTACTTC. Protein product: CASSFKGPTYEQYF.

The CDR3 DNA is TGTGCCAGCAGCGTAGACCCAGTTTACACTGAAGCTTTCTTT. Its protein product is CASSVDPVYTEAFF. This chain uses TRBV9 with TRBJ1-1; D unresolved. Germline V gives CDR1 SGDLS, CDR2 YYNGEE. CDR3 size: 14 residues. V was trimmed by 0 bases and J by 3 bases, leaving 9 bases between them.

V usage is TRBV6-2 or TRBV6-3 and J usage is TRBJ2-3; 8 bases match TRBD2. The germline V gene encodes CDR1 MNHEY and CDR2 SVGEGT. V lost 4 bases, J lost 0 bases, and 6 bases stayed unmatched. This CDR3 contains 16 residues. The CDR3 loop reads CASSFASSGSTDTQYF. DNA of the CDR3: TGTGCCAGCAGTTTCGCGTCTAGCGGGAGCACAGATACGCAGTATTTT.

The chain is built from TRBV7-9 and TRBJ2-2; TRBD2 is a possible D gene (5 bases). This CDR3 has 15 residues. Germline CDR1 is SEHNR and CDR2 is FQNEAQ (reference sequence). V was shortened by 6 bases and J by 2 bases, with 13 bases between the two germline ends. Here the CDR3 reads CASSSGKFNTGELFF. In DNA form, the CDR3 reads TGTGCCAGCAGTTCCGGGAAGTTTAACACCGGGGAGCTGTTTTTT.

With respect to this clonotype: A junction boundary mismatches the germline segment, possibly from a read error. The rearrangement joins TRBV2 to TRBJ2-1; TRBD2 matches 14 bases. Germline CDR1 reads SNHLY; CDR2 reads FYNNEI. The CDR3 loop spans 17 amino acids. CDR3 loop: CASSEVTGTSGSNEQFF. CDR3 nucleotide sequence: TGTGCCAGCAGCGAAGTAACCGGGACTAGCGGGAGCAATGAGCAGTTCTTC.

CDR3: CASSPVTAQETQYF. The CDR3 DNA reads as TGTGCCAGCTCACCGGTCACGGCCCAAGAGACCCAGTACTTC. The rearrangement links TRBV18 to TRBJ2-5; D is undetermined. CDR1 is KGHSH, CDR2 LQKENI, per germline. Trimming cost V 3 bases and J 1 base, with 9 bases left between them. This CDR3 has 14 residues.

This clonotype was detected once. The genes are TRBV6-1 and TRBJ2-7, with D perhaps TRBD1 (7 bases). There are 13 residues in the CDR3. Trimming took off 10 bases at V and 3 bases at J, with 16 bases between the two ends. In germline, CDR1 is MNHNS, CDR2 SASEGT. CDR3: CAIWGDRLYEQYF. In DNA form, the CDR3 reads TGTGCCATCTGGGGGGACAGACTCTACGAGCAGTACTTC.

A remark on this clonotype: It may be a read error: a sequence one base away is much more abundant. The rearrangement joins TRBV29-1 to TRBJ1-2; no firm D call. The germline V and J ends were trimmed by 3 bases and 7 bases, with 9 bases remaining between them. The CDR3 consists of 11 residues. Germline assignment: CDR1 SQVTM and CDR2 ANQGSEA. The CDR3 sequence: CSVDNGGGYTF. The CDR3 coding sequence is TGCAGCGTTGATAATGGTGGTGGCTACACCTTC. Looking up the rest from reference TRBV29-1 and TRBJ1-2 gives the full variable domain: SAVISQKPSRDICQRGTSLTIQCQVDSQVTMMFWYRQQPGQSLTLIATANQGSEATYESGFVIDKFPISRPNLTFSTLTVSNMSPEDSSIYLCSVDNGGGYTFGSGTRLTVV.

V usage is TRBV15 and J usage is TRBJ1-5; TRBD1 matches at 9 bases. Looked up from germline, CDR1 is LNHNV and CDR2 is YYDKDF (reference sequence). J lost 3 bases, V lost 1 base, and 10 bases had no gene match. This CDR3 is built from 18 residues. In DNA, the CDR3 is TGTGCCACCAGCAGAGTGAAAGGGACAGGGCGGGACAATCAGCCCCAGCATTTT. Encoded protein: CATSRVKGTGRDNQPQHF.

The V call is TRBV5-1, the J call TRBJ2-1, with a tentative D call TRBD1 (5 bases). The V gene lost 0 bases and the J gene lost 2 bases, with 9 bases spanning the gap. CDR1 is SGHRS, CDR2 YFSETQ, per germline. The CDR3 extends over 15 amino acids. The CDR3, as DNA: TGCGCCAGCAGCTTGGGGGGCTTCACCTACAATGAGCAGTTCTTC. Its protein is CASSLGGFTYNEQFF.

Many counts were recorded for this clonotype. The J gene is TRBJ2-5, the V gene TRBV20-1; tentative D call: TRBD2 (6 bases). From germline, CDR1 is DFQATT and CDR2 SNEGSKA (reference sequence). V was cut by 3 bases and J by 2 bases, with 19 bases left in between. This CDR3 has 16 residues. The CDR3 coding sequence is TGCAGTGCTAGTCCCTTGGTTAGGGACTCACAAGAGACCCAGTACTTC. It translates to CSASPLVRDSQETQYF.

In this sample, this clonotype turned up a few times. This chain uses TRBV5-1 with TRBJ2-7, with 9 positions matching TRBD2. The CDR3 totals 18 residues. Germline assignment: CDR1 SGHRS and CDR2 YFSETQ. With 2 bases clipped from V and 0 bases from J, the junction kept 12 bases outside the gene matches. The DNA for the CDR3 is TGCGCCAGCAGCTTACCGGATGGACTAGCGAGACTCTCCTACGAGCAGTACTTC. Translated, it gives CASSLPDGLARLSYEQYF.

This clonotype appeared a few times. CDR3 sequence reads: CASSLGLGLESSYNEQFF. For the CDR3, the DNA is TGTGCCAGCAGCTTAGGTTTGGGGCTCGAAAGCTCCTACAATGAGCAGTTCTTC. This sequence joins TRBV7-9 and TRBJ2-1; D may be TRBD1 (5 bases). The V and J ends lost 1 base and 0 bases respectively, with 16 bases between them. The CDR3 spans 18 residues. Germline CDR1 SEHNR, CDR2 FQNEAQ (reference sequence).